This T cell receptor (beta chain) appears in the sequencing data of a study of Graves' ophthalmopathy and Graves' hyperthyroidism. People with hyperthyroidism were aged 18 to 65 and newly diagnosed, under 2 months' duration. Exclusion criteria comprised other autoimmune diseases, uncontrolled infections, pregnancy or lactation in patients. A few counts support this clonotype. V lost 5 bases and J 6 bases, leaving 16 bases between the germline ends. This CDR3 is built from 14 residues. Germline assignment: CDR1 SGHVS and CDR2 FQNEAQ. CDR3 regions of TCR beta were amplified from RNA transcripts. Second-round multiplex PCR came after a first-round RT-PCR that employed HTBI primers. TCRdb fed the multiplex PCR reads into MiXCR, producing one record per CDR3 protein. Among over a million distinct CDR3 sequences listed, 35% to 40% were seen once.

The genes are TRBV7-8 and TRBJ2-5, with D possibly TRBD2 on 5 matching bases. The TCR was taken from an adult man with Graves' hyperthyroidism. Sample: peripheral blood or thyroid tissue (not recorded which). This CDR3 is CASSRIEVAQTQYF. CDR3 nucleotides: TGTGCCAGCAGCCGGATTGAAGTAGCGCAGACCCAGTACTTC.